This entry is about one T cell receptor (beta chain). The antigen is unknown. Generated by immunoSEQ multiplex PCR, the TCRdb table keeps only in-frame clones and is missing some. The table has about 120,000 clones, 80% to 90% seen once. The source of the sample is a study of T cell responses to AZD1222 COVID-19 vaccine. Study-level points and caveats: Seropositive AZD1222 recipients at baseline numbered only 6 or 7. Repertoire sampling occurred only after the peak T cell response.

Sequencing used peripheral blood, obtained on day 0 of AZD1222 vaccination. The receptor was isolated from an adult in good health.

CDR3 sequence: CASSPGAAQGTNSPLHF. The DNA for the CDR3 is TGTGCCAGCTCACCAGGAGCAGCCCAGGGGACTAATTCACCCCTCCACTTT. This chain connects TRBV18 to TRBJ1-6, with D perhaps matching TRBD1 (6 bases). Trimming shortened V by 2 bases and J by 6 bases, and 17 bases separated the two germline ends. The CDR3 spans 17 residues. Germline CDR1 reads KGHSH; CDR2 reads LQKENI.